This entry features one T cell receptor (beta chain) sequence. The sample is drawn from a study of blood T cell repertoires in COVID-19. The CDR3 runs to 16 residues. The junction had 13 bases not matched to a gene; V was cut back by 2 bases and J by 8 bases. The V gene's germline CDR1 is KGHDR and CDR2 SFDVKD. Clones were sequenced by immunoSEQ multiplex PCR, and TCRdb holds only the in-frame ones, with some missing. The sample carries 63,000 or so clones, 82% recorded once. The TCR originated in a man older than 75 with active COVID-19. Material for sequencing was peripheral blood. This chain links TRBV24-1 with TRBJ2-7, with 8 bases lining up with TRBD2. The DNA of the CDR3 is TGTGCCACCAGTGATTCCCGACTAAGCGGGAGTCTCAAGCAGTACTTC. Its protein product is CATSDSRLSGSLKQYF.